The 8 T cell receptor beta chains below all came from one sample that was sequenced in a study of OX40 agonist ivuxolimab in advanced cancers. Profiling relied on immunoSEQ multiplex PCR, and the TCRdb table lists in-frame clones only, not all of them. The profile shows tens of thousands of clones, roughly 90% of them singletons. This specimen was CD4+ or CD8+ T cells sorted from blood, taken in a trial of the OX40 agonist ivuxolimab. The origin of the receptors is an adult with an advanced solid tumor such as melanoma, head and neck, liver or kidney cancer.

The DNA for the CDR3 is TGTGCCAGCAGCTTCCGACTAGCCCTTCGCACAGATACGCAGTATTTT. It translates to CASSFRLALRTDTQYF. The chain recombines TRBV5-6 with TRBJ2-3; 7 bases fit TRBD2. The ends lost 2 bases at V and 1 base at J; junction bases unmatched: 7. The CDR3 sequence is 16 residues long. Germline loops: CDR1 SGHDT, CDR2 YYEEEE.

V and J are TRBV2 and TRBJ1-2; D unresolved. The CDR3 spans 16 residues. Trimming stripped 8 bases from V and 6 bases from J, with 25 bases between. Germline values: CDR1 SNHLY, CDR2 FYNNEI. DNA for the CDR3: TGTGCCAGCTCATCCGCCTCCGGTGCCGCAATCGATGGCTACACCTTC. Translation: CASSSASGAAIDGYTF.

There are a few counts of this clone. The chain recombines TRBV19 with TRBJ2-2; D assignment may be TRBD1 or TRBD2 (5 bases each). V lost 7 bases, J lost 7 bases, and 13 bases lay in between. Germline assignment: CDR1 LNHDA and CDR2 SQIVND (reference sequence). The CDR3 runs to 13 residues. DNA of the CDR3: TGTGCCAGTACCGTCGAGGGGAACGGGGAGCTGTTTTTT. Encoded protein: CASTVEGNGELFF.

This chain joins TRBV9 and TRBJ2-7, with TRBD2 matching 8 bases. The ends lost 4 bases at V and 1 base at J; junction bases unmatched: 7. The CDR3 sequence is 15 residues long. Looked up from germline, CDR1 is SGDLS and CDR2 is YYNGEE. The chain's CDR3 is CASSPREGMSYEQYF. In DNA, the CDR3 is TGTGCCAGCAGCCCCCGGGAGGGGATGTCCTACGAGCAGTACTTC.

This clone was seen a single time. The chain joins TRBV6-5 to TRBJ2-5, with 8 bases matching TRBD2. From germline, CDR1 is MNHEY and CDR2 SVGAGI. V shed 2 bases and J 5 bases; nucleotides not matched to a gene: 10. CDR3 length: 16 residues. The chain's CDR3 is CASSYSGPGGAETQYF. The CDR3 DNA reads as TGTGCCAGCAGTTACAGCGGACCGGGGGGGGCGGAGACCCAGTACTTC.

The chain recombines TRBV12-5 with TRBJ1-5, with D possibly being TRBD1 (5 bases). The length of the CDR3 is 16 residues. The V and J ends lost 1 base and 3 bases respectively, with 13 bases between them. Germline V lookup: CDR1 LGHNT, CDR2 FRNRAP. The CDR3 loop reads CASGLDGDSPNQPQHF. CDR3 nucleotide sequence: TGTGCTAGTGGTTTGGATGGCGACAGCCCCAATCAGCCCCAGCATTTT.

This clone was observed a handful of times. One end of the junction is discordant with germline, which a read error may explain. CDR3 nucleotides: TGTGCCACTAGTACGGGACTCACGAACACTGAAGCTTTCTTT. Its protein is CATSTGLTNTEAFF. This chain connects TRBV19 to TRBJ1-1; D is possibly TRBD1 (5 bases). The CDR3 is 14 residues long. Germline assignment: CDR1 LNHDA and CDR2 SQIVND (reference sequence).

This chain joins TRBV30 and TRBJ2-4, with TRBD2 matching 14 bases. There are 18 residues in the CDR3. Losses at the gene ends were 0 bases for V and 5 bases for J; bases not matched to a gene: 9. Germline V gene data show CDR1 as GTSNPN and CDR2 as SVGIG (reference sequence). The CDR3 here is CAWSVRLAGGPRQNIQYF. The CDR3 nucleotides are TGTGCCTGGAGTGTACGACTAGCGGGGGGGCCGCGCCAAAACATTCAGTACTTC.